A selection of T cell receptor beta chains follows, all from one sample in a study of blood T cell repertoires in COVID-19. Sequenced by immunoSEQ multiplex PCR; TCRdb stores in-frame clones only, minus some. The table shows roughly 230,000 clones, with approximately 84% occurring only once. What was sequenced was peripheral blood. These receptors all come from a man in his fifties or sixties with acute or convalescent COVID-19. The CDR3 runs from the conserved cysteine through the conserved F or W. A D gene is named only where the DNA matches it firmly.

length	D	V	J	CDR3	DNA
16	-	TRBV21-1	TRBJ1-2	CASSKVGQGEEGGYTF	TGTGCCAGCAGCAAAGTGGGACAGGGGGAGGAGGGTGGCTACACCTTC
13	-	TRBV6-5	TRBJ1-2	CASRGGANYGYTF	TGTGCCAGCAGGGGGGGGGCTAACTATGGCTACACCTTC
15	TRBD2	TRBV3-1/TRBV3-2	TRBJ2-7	CASSPPGLAGYEQYF	TGTGCCAGCAGCCCCCCAGGACTAGCGGGCTACGAGCAGTACTTC
15	-	TRBV27	TRBJ2-7	CASSLYGDTDYEQYF	TGTGCCAGCAGTTTATACGGGGATACTGACTACGAGCAGTACTTC
15	-	TRBV5-8	TRBJ1-5	CASSLEVAGNQPQHF	TGTGCCAGCAGCTTGGAGGTGGCAGGAAATCAGCCCCAGCATTTT
14	TRBD2	TRBV7-9	TRBJ2-7	CASSLGLAGDEQYF	TGTGCCAGCAGCTTAGGGCTAGCGGGAGACGAGCAGTACTTC
14	TRBD2	TRBV5-1	TRBJ2-5	CASSPGLYQETQYF	TGCGCCAGCAGCCCGGGACTATATCAAGAGACCCAGTACTTC
15	-	TRBV28	TRBJ1-3	CASSFAKSSGNTIYF	TGTGCCAGCAGTTTCGCGAAGAGCTCTGGAAACACCATATATTTT
13	TRBD1	TRBV7-9	TRBJ1-2	CASSLGQGDGYTF	TGTGCCAGCAGCTTGGGACAGGGTGACGGCTACACCTTC
15	-	TRBV2	TRBJ2-2	CASSVGGPETGELFF	TGTGCCAGCAGCGTAGGAGGGCCTGAAACCGGGGAGCTGTTTTTT
18	TRBD2	TRBV9	TRBJ2-5	CASSVRGEVAGSWETQYF	TGTGCCAGCAGCGTAAGGGGGGAGGTAGCGGGATCCTGGGAGACCCAGTACTTC
13	-	TRBV6-5	TRBJ1-3	CASKWGHGKTIYF	TGTGCCAGCAAGTGGGGACATGGAAAGACCATATATTTT
16	-	TRBV11-2	TRBJ2-2	CASSLSRGRNTGELFF	TGTGCCAGCAGCCTCTCTAGGGGGAGGAACACCGGGGAGCTGTTTTTT
17	-	TRBV11-3	TRBJ2-3	CASSPTGTRPQGGTQYF	TGTGCCAGCAGCCCAACCGGAACAAGGCCCCAGGGGGGTACGCAGTATTTT
14	-	TRBV14	TRBJ2-3	CASSPRLYTDTQYF	TGTGCCAGCAGCCCTCGACTCTACACGGATACGCAGTATTTT
13	TRBD1	TRBV6-5	TRBJ2-5	CASRTGGGETQYF	TGTGCCAGCAGGACAGGGGGTGGCGAGACCCAGTACTTC
13	-	TRBV12-3/TRBV12-4	TRBJ2-5	CASTPGQLETQYF	TGTGCCAGCACCCCGGGACAACTTGAGACCCAGTACTTC
16	-	TRBV9	TRBJ1-4	CASSPSPTDRNEKLFF	TGTGCCAGCAGCCCCTCTCCTACAGACCGGAATGAAAAACTGTTTTTT